The T cell receptor (beta chain) under discussion was sequenced for a study of CD4+ T cells in melanoma (dated by TCRdb to between 2020 and 2023). About the full investigation: The study examined neoantigen-specific CD4+ T cells in human melanoma.

Measured from the cysteine to the phenylalanine, the CDR3 is 12 residues long. The germline V gene sets CDR1 to SGDLS and CDR2 to YYNGEE. What the study reported, not specific to this receptor: Neoantigen-specific CD4+ T cells in melanoma were reported to have a range of differentiation states. Neoantigen-specific CD4+ T cells were reported to be correlated with the function of CD8+ T cells, macrophages and B cells.

The library was generated by the immunoSEQ multiplex PCR assay. The table was pulled from immuneACCESS by TCRdb, which kept in-frame rearrangements only. Such tables lose some clones; where checked, under half of the loss comes from unresolved V genes, and the rest has no known cause. The sample table records about 55,000 clones; over 60% of these occur just once. Roughly 4.9% of the sample lies in the top ten. Patients with melanoma were used as donors. Comments on this clone: It has no known antigen specificity. Because the CDR3's place on the DNA is in doubt, the DNA is left out and the CDR3 is given as listed by TCRdb.

This TCR was sampled from a human donor with melanoma. Input material: tumor tissue. In this chain, TRBV9 is recombined with TRBJ1-2; the table assigns TRBD1, which was not confirmed against the DNA. CDR3 reads: CASSVGEGAGIF.